The 10 T cell receptor beta chains reported below all come from one sample, sequenced in a study of shared clonotypes between healthy human individuals. Terminally differentiated effector memory CD45RA+ cells were excluded by CCR7 positive selection of CD45RO-negative cells. Libraries were prepared by immunoSEQ multiplex PCR; TCRdb keeps only in-frame clonotypes and omits some of them. This repertoire shows 500,000 to 700,000 clones, 85% to 95% found once; its top ten account for over 0.1%. The sample comprised naive CD8+ T cells sorted from blood. The source of these receptors is a woman in her 30s in good health.

V gene TRBV10-3 combines with J gene TRBJ2-7; D is undetermined. V shed 0 bases and J shed 2 bases, with 2 bases lying between them. The CDR3 length is 12 residues. CDR1 and CDR2 (germline): ENHRY, SYGVKD. CDR3 sequence (DNA): TGTGCCATCAGTGAGTCTGCCTACGAGCAGTACTTC. Protein product: CAISESAYEQYF.

V gene TRBV28 combines with J gene TRBJ2-5; D possibly corresponds to TRBD1 (6 bases). TRBJ2-7 explains the end of the DNA better; the J call may be wrong. The CDR3 covers 15 residues. The germline V gene has CDR1 MDHEN and CDR2 SYDVKM. The CDR3 DNA reads TGTGCCAGCAGTCCGTTGACAGGCGCTTCCTACGAGCAGTACTTC. Translated: CASSPLTGASYEQYF.

The chain uses TRBV7-9 and TRBJ2-5; D ambiguous. The J call may be faulty, since TRBJ2-7 better matches the DNA end. From germline, CDR1 is SEHNR and CDR2 FQNEAQ (reference sequence). There are 12 residues in the CDR3. The CDR3 sequence: CASSSGPREQYF. The DNA for the CDR3 is TGTGCCAGCAGCTCCGGACCTCGCGAGCAGTACTTC.

This clone has just a few counts. The J gene is TRBJ2-7, the V gene TRBV7-9; D is undetermined. Germline V CDR1 and CDR2: SEHNR, FQNEAQ (reference sequence). Trimming left V 4 bases short and J 3 bases short, with 10 bases between. This CDR3 region has 13 residues. The DNA of the CDR3 is TGTGCCAGCAGCTCAGACACGGGCTACGAGCAGTACTTC. This gives the protein CASSSDTGYEQYF.

This sequence joins TRBV28 and TRBJ1-6; 7 bases line up with TRBD1. V gave up 3 bases and J gave up 5 bases; unmatched junction bases: 4. The CDR3 totals 15 residues. Germline assignment: CDR1 MDHEN and CDR2 SYDVKM. CDR3 DNA sequence: TGTGCCAGCAGTTTGGACAGGTCAGATAATTCACCCCTCCACTTT. Its protein is CASSLDRSDNSPLHF.

This rearrangement joins TRBV4-1 to TRBJ2-7; D perhaps matches TRBD1 (6 bases). This CDR3 spans 16 amino acids. V gave up 0 bases and J gave up 2 bases, with 14 bases separating them. Germline values: CDR1 MGHRA, CDR2 YSYEKL. The CDR3 coding sequence is TGCGCCAGCAGCCAAGACCCTGACAGGCCGACCTACGAGCAGTACTTC. Translating gives CASSQDPDRPTYEQYF.

This sequence joins TRBV6-5 and TRBJ1-1; TRBD1 matches 7 bases. The germline gives CDR1 MNHEY, CDR2 SVGAGI. The length of the CDR3 is 16 residues. V trimming: 6 bases; J trimming: 0 bases; junction bases outside the gene matches: 10. The CDR3 reads CASRYLRQGMNTEAFF. As DNA, the CDR3 is TGTGCCAGCAGGTACCTTCGACAGGGCATGAACACTGAAGCTTTCTTT.

This chain uses TRBV5-1 with TRBJ2-7; D is possibly TRBD1 or TRBD2 (5 bases each). The germline gives CDR1 SGHRS, CDR2 YFSETQ. This CDR3 contains 15 residues. The ends were cut back, 0 bases at V and 2 bases at J, with 12 bases in the middle. The CDR3 loop is CASSLGGSSAYEQYF. CDR3 nucleotide sequence: TGCGCCAGCAGCTTGGGGGGGTCATCAGCCTACGAGCAGTACTTC.

J is TRBJ2-1 and V is TRBV7-6; 11 bases agree with TRBD1. The CDR3 runs to 14 residues. Germline V CDR1 and CDR2: SGHVS, FNYEAQ. V was pared by 4 bases and J by 8 bases, with 4 bases of the junction left unmatched. CDR3 region: CASSSPDRGHEQFF. The CDR3 region has the DNA TGTGCCAGCAGCTCCCCGGACAGGGGGCATGAGCAGTTCTTC.

This clone was seen only once. The genes are TRBV5-4 and TRBJ2-1, with 12 bases identical to TRBD2. In germline, CDR1 is SGHNT, CDR2 YYREEE (reference sequence). The CDR3 covers 14 residues. V trimming: 4 bases; J trimming: 8 bases; junction bases outside the gene matches: 4. The CDR3 loop reads CASSPGLAGHEQFF. CDR3 bases: TGTGCCAGCAGCCCTGGACTAGCGGGACATGAGCAGTTCTTC.